This TCR beta chain was captured by sequencing in a study of identical twins. This CDR3 has 13 amino acids. The germline V gene encodes CDR1 LGHNA and CDR2 YSLEER. Trimming stripped 6 bases from V and 5 bases from J, with 8 bases between. MiXCR, run by TCRdb on the 5' RACE reads, gives a single entry per CDR3 protein. Found here are roughly 690,000 distinct CDR3 sequences, around 20% of them singletons; the top ten hold approximately 4.5%. This clonotype turned up a few times. These data were likewise used in another study, on T cells expressing NK-cell markers.

The chain combines TRBV4-3 with TRBJ2-6, with D unresolved. This TCR derives from a woman under 30 in good health. Specimen: PBMCs. The CDR3 nucleotides are TGCGCCAGCAGTATTGGCAGGGCCAACGTCCTGACTTTC. The encoded protein is CASSIGRANVLTF.